This T cell receptor beta chain was sequenced during a study of T-cell reconstitution after alpha-beta-depleted transplantation in children. Preparation of the TCRbeta library used unique molecular identifiers. A single record per CDR3 protein comes from TCRdb applying MiXCR to the PCR reads. Of 200,000 or so distinct CDR3 sequences in the sample, 5.5% to 7% are singletons; the top ten hold about 4.4%. This CDR3 region has 16 residues. Germline V gene data show CDR1 as LNHNV and CDR2 as YYDKDF (reference sequence). Trimming at V came to 2 bases and at J to 3 bases, leaving 3 bases not matched to a gene.

This chain joins TRBV15 and TRBJ2-3, with 12 bases lining up with TRBD2. The TCR was taken from a girl under two years old with combined immunodeficiency, due to receive a stem cell transplant. The source was PBMCs, collected before TCRalphabeta/CD19-depleted stem cell transplant. The CDR3 DNA reads as TGTGCCACCAGCAGACGACTAGCGGGAGTGACAGATACGCAGTATTTT. It encodes CATSRRLAGVTDTQYF.